This T cell receptor beta chain was documented in a study of intratumoral heterogeneity in liver cancer. Study-wide results and limits: RNA-seq estimates of regional tumor-infiltrating lymphocyte burden differences were reportedly confirmed by TCR sequencing. Between tumor regions of either patient, overall clonality differed insignificantly.

In the case of this clone: Its antigen is unknown.

Only in-frame clones appear in the TCRdb table, and some are missing; sequencing was by immunoSEQ multiplex PCR. The sample shows 5,000 to 7,500 clones, under 75% of them seen only once. Tumour samples came from separate, distinct regions of the hepatocellular carcinoma nodule. Sampled areas showed no macroscopic evidence of necrosis or hemorrhage. V lost 6 bases to trimming and J lost 2 bases, with 13 bases between them. The CDR3 covers 14 residues. CDR1 is MNHEY and CDR2 is SMNVEV in the germline V gene (reference sequence). The rearrangement joins TRBV27 to TRBJ1-1; D is unresolved. This specimen consisted of tumor tissue, obtained before any cancer treatment. This clonotype originated in a woman aged 70 to 79 with hepatocellular carcinoma. CDR3 in DNA: TGTGCCAGCAGATTGGGCGGCGGAAACACTGAAGCTTTCTTT. This gives the protein CASRLGGGNTEAFF.